This TCR beta chain was sequenced in a study of cytomegalovirus exposure and HLA in healthy donors. Study conclusions and caveats: Cytomegalovirus-associated status was assigned to 164 TCR beta chains. A few chains tied to CMV proved CMV antigen-specific in vitro. Rarity held for most TCR sequences, but there were some public TCRs that occurred in many donors.

The CDR3 contains 15 residues. Germline V lookup: CDR1 SQVTM, CDR2 ANQGSEA. With V trimmed by 6 bases and J by 0 bases, 6 bases remained unmatched. TCRdb's table, derived via immunoSEQ multiplex PCR, lists solely in-frame clones and lacks some. The profile shows roughly 350,000 clones, 80% to 90% of them singletons. Remarks on this clone: Its specificity is not known.

The sample was PBMCs. The receptor's source is a woman between 18 and 29 years old in good health and CMV-seronegative. The chain has TRBV29-1 and TRBJ2-2; 8 bases align to TRBD2. The CDR3 sequence is CSVGGGSANTGELFF. The CDR3 nucleotides read TGCAGCGTGGGCGGGGGGAGCGCGAACACCGGGGAGCTGTTTTTT.